The 29 T cell receptor beta chains presented below share a single source sample, sequenced in a study of Ad26.COV2.S vaccination and SARS-CoV-2 variants. Clones were sequenced by immunoSEQ multiplex PCR, and TCRdb holds only the in-frame ones, with some missing. The sample yields 510,000 or so clones, around 90% seen once. As for treatment: some 20 received Ad26.COV2.S at low or high dose, single or two shots; 5 received placebo; per-sample allocation not given. Samples were taken on day 63 after the first vaccine or placebo injection. Specimen: peripheral blood, collected in a trial of Ad26.COV2.S vaccine versus placebo. The receptors were sampled from a person aged 18-65 years who received the Ad26.COV2.S COVID-19 vaccine or a placebo.

The rearrangement links TRBV7-2 to TRBJ1-5; D gene ambiguous. The CDR3 sequence is 16 residues long. V was cut by 3 bases and J by 1 base, with 13 bases left in between. Per the germline V gene, CDR1 is SGHTA and CDR2 is FQGNSA. CDR3 amino acids: CASSFWGGGSNQPQHF. The CDR3 bases are TGTGCCAGCAGCTTCTGGGGAGGTGGGAGCAATCAGCCCCAGCATTTT. The complete variable domain, with remaining parts taken from reference TRBV7-2 and TRBJ1-5, reads GAGVSQSPSNKVTEKGKDVELRCDPISGHTALYWYRQSLGQGLEFLIYFQGNSAPDKSGLPSDRFSAERTGGSVSTLTIQRTQQEDSAVYLCASSFWGGGSNQPQHFGDGTRLSIL.

J is TRBJ2-1 and V is TRBV7-2; 12 bases line up with TRBD2. The V gene's germline CDR1 is SGHTA and CDR2 FQGNSA. The trim removed 4 bases at V and 12 bases at J, leaving 4 bases unmatched. This CDR3 spans 13 amino acids. The CDR3 loop reads CASSSRTSGMQFF. CDR3 DNA sequence: TGTGCCAGCAGCTCCCGGACTAGCGGGATGCAGTTCTTC.

The J gene is TRBJ2-3, the V gene TRBV28, with D tentatively TRBD1 (6 bases). The CDR3 covers 15 residues. In germline, CDR1 is MDHEN, CDR2 SYDVKM. V was cut by 6 bases and J by 1 base, with 14 bases left in between. In nucleotides, the CDR3 is TGTGCCAGCAGCGGTAGGGGGAAGGGCACAGATACGCAGTATTTT. It translates to CASSGRGKGTDTQYF.

The V call is TRBV30, the J call TRBJ2-6; D tentatively reads TRBD1 or TRBD2 (6 bases each). Looked up from germline, CDR1 is GTSNPN and CDR2 is SVGIG (reference sequence). The CDR3 covers 18 residues. Trimming stripped 4 bases from V and 0 bases from J, with 19 bases between. The CDR3 loop is CAWTTEGGSSSGANVLTF. The CDR3 nucleotides read TGTGCCTGGACCACCGAAGGGGGGTCAAGCTCTGGGGCCAACGTCCTGACTTTC. The full variable domain, its missing parts supplied by reference TRBV30 and TRBJ2-6, is SQTIHQWPATLVQPVGSPLSLECTVEGTSNPNLYWYRQAAGRGLQLLFYSVGIGQISSEVPQNLSASRPQDRQFILSSKKLLLSDSGFYLCAWTTEGGSSSGANVLTFGAGSRLTVL.

This chain connects TRBV6-5 to TRBJ1-1; perhaps TRBD1 as D (6 bases). Trimming shortened V by 7 bases and J by 5 bases, and 20 bases separated the two germline ends. Germline CDR1 and CDR2: MNHEY and SVGAGI. This CDR3 contains 15 residues. CDR3 region: CASTTGRQGRTEAFF. Written as DNA, the CDR3 is TGTGCCAGCACCACCGGGAGGCAGGGGAGGACTGAAGCTTTCTTT.

V and J are TRBV7-8 and TRBJ1-5; the D gene is possibly TRBD1 (5 bases). The CDR3 has 15 amino acids. Deletions cut 0 bases from V and 6 bases from J, with 12 bases between. The V gene's germline CDR1 is SGHVS and CDR2 FQNEAQ. This CDR3 reads CASSLAGGGGQPQHF. The CDR3 region has the DNA TGTGCCAGCAGCTTAGCGGGCGGGGGTGGTCAGCCCCAGCATTTT.

The V gene is TRBV23-1, the J gene TRBJ1-5; perhaps TRBD1 as D (6 bases). TRBV23-1 is labeled an ORF, and its function is uncertain. Trimming left V 5 bases short and J 0 bases short, with 11 bases between. The CDR3 extends over 15 amino acids. CDR3 bases: TGCGCCAGCAGTAATAGGGACAATAGCAATCAGCCCCAGCATTTT. Its translation is CASSNRDNSNQPQHF.

Written as DNA, the CDR3 is TGTGCCAGCAGCTCGGATTGGGGGGGAGTGGTCTACGAGCAGTACTTC. Amino acid sequence: CASSSDWGGVVYEQYF. V is TRBV7-2 and J is TRBJ2-7, with 7 bases lining up with TRBD2. Trimming at V came to 4 bases and at J to 3 bases, leaving 12 bases not matched to a gene. The germline V gene encodes CDR1 SGHTA and CDR2 FQGNSA. This CDR3 has 16 amino acids.

The chain combines TRBV5-1 with TRBJ2-1, with 11 bases identical to TRBD2. The V gene's germline CDR1 is SGHRS and CDR2 YFSETQ. This CDR3 comprises 15 residues. V shed 3 bases, J shed 5 bases, and the junction held 4 bases outside the gene matches. As DNA, the CDR3 is TGCGCCAGCAGCTCGGGACTAGCGGCTAACAATGAGCAGTTCTTC. Amino acid sequence: CASSSGLAANNEQFF.

This clone was seen just once. The gene calls are TRBV6-5 and TRBJ1-4, with 9 bases lining up with TRBD1. Germline V CDR1 and CDR2: MNHEY, SVGAGI. V trimming: 7 bases; J trimming: 10 bases; junction bases outside the gene matches: 7. CDR3 size: 13 residues. Written as DNA, the CDR3 is TGTGCCAGCACTAGGGACAGGGAAGGAAAACTGTTTTTT. This encodes CASTRDREGKLFF.

J is TRBJ2-3 and V is TRBV25-1; D unresolved. Trimming stripped 2 bases from V and 8 bases from J, with 14 bases between. CDR1 MGHDK and CDR2 SYGVNS come from the germline V gene. CDR3 length: 14 amino acids. CDR3 in amino acids: CASSETSWMGTQYF. The CDR3 DNA is TGTGCCAGCAGTGAAACGAGCTGGATGGGTACGCAGTATTTT.

The chain is built from TRBV6-2 or TRBV6-3 and TRBJ2-1; 7 positions agree with TRBD2. The CDR3 covers 18 residues. The V gene's germline CDR1 is MNHEY and CDR2 SVGEGT. V lost 5 bases, J lost 1 base, and 14 bases stayed unmatched. The CDR3 loop reads CASSPLRQLASSYNEQFF. Here the CDR3 DNA reads TGTGCCAGCAGTCCGCTCCGCCAACTAGCGTCTTCCTACAATGAGCAGTTCTTC.

The rearrangement uses TRBV6-5 and TRBJ1-2; TRBD1 agrees at 9 bases. This CDR3 is 15 amino acids long. CDR1 and CDR2 (germline): MNHEY, SVGAGI. The V and J ends lost 6 bases and 4 bases, in that order; junction bases with no gene match: 9. The CDR3 DNA follows: TGTGCCAGCAGCGCCACAGGGGGCACCGGCTATGGCTACACCTTC. Protein: CASSATGGTGYGYTF.

The V gene is TRBV5-1, the J gene TRBJ2-7, with 14 positions matching TRBD2. CDR1 is SGHRS and CDR2 is YFSETQ in the germline V gene. Trimming at V came to 3 bases and at J to 4 bases, leaving 12 bases not matched to a gene. The CDR3 contains 18 residues. CDR3 DNA sequence: TGCGCCAGCAGCTCCGGGACTAGCGGGAGTGGGCAACAATACGAGCAGTACTTC. It yields the protein CASSSGTSGSGQQYEQYF.

V and J are TRBV19 and TRBJ1-2, with D possibly being TRBD1 (6 bases). This CDR3 contains 15 residues. Trimming removed 7 bases at V and 0 bases at J, with 15 bases between. In germline, CDR1 is LNHDA, CDR2 SQIVND (reference sequence). CDR3 residues: CASKLSGEANYGYTF. The CDR3 coding sequence is TGTGCCAGTAAGTTGTCAGGGGAAGCTAACTATGGCTACACCTTC.

The V call is TRBV4-2, the J call TRBJ2-5; D not certain. The germline CDR1 and CDR2 sequences are LGHNA and YNFKEQ. The CDR3 is 11 amino acids. V was trimmed by 2 bases and J by 7 bases, leaving 5 bases between them. The CDR3 DNA sequence: TGTGCCAGCAGCCAATCGGGGACCCAGTACTTC. Amino acid sequence: CASSQSGTQYF.

There are a few counts of this clone. This chain uses TRBV5-6 with TRBJ2-5, with 11 bases lining up with TRBD2. This CDR3 contains 17 residues. The ends lost 1 base at V and 5 bases at J; junction bases unmatched: 10. CDR1 SGHDT and CDR2 YYEEEE come from the germline V gene. The CDR3 protein is CASSLTSGSLRAETQYF. In nucleotides, the CDR3 is TGTGCCAGCAGCTTGACTAGCGGGAGTTTGAGGGCGGAGACCCAGTACTTC.

Written as DNA, the CDR3 is TGTGCCAGCAGCCGGACAAGGACCGGGGAGCTGTTTTTT. Translating it yields CASSRTRTGELFF. This chain links TRBV12-3 or TRBV12-4 with TRBJ2-2, with D maybe TRBD1 (5 bases). The CDR3 sequence is 13 residues long. The V gene lost 6 bases and the J gene lost 5 bases, with 10 bases spanning the gap.

The chain combines TRBV5-4 with TRBJ2-2, with TRBD1 identical over 7 bases. V gave up 3 bases and J gave up 4 bases; unmatched junction bases: 12. This CDR3 is built from 17 residues. CDR1 and CDR2 (germline): SGHNT, YYREEE (reference sequence). CDR3 sequence (DNA): TGTGCCAGCAGCTCCGATCCCGGGACAGCCGGCACCGGGGAGCTGTTTTTT. Amino acid sequence: CASSSDPGTAGTGELFF.

The gene calls are TRBV27 and TRBJ2-1; possibly TRBD1 for D (6 bases). From germline, CDR1 is MNHEY and CDR2 SMNVEV (reference sequence). CDR3 size: 14 residues. V lost 5 bases and J 2 bases, leaving 10 bases between the germline ends. The CDR3 reads CASSEYRAYNEQFF. The CDR3, as DNA: TGTGCCAGCAGTGAATACAGGGCCTACAATGAGCAGTTCTTC.

The rearrangement joins TRBV19 to TRBJ2-2; TRBD1 matches 7 bases. This CDR3 has 14 residues. Trimming removed 6 bases from V and 4 bases from J; junction bases left unmatched: 5. Per germline, CDR1 LNHDA and CDR2 SQIVND (reference sequence). As DNA, the CDR3 is TGTGCCAGTAGGCCGGGACAGACCACCGGGGAGCTGTTTTTT. It specifies CASRPGQTTGELFF.

The gene calls are TRBV28 and TRBJ2-2; D is perhaps TRBD1 or TRBD2 (5 bases each). The CDR3 covers 16 residues. Germline values: CDR1 MDHEN, CDR2 SYDVKM. Deletions cut 6 bases from V and 3 bases from J, with 17 bases between. This CDR3 reads CASSKERVGDTGELFF. CDR3 in DNA: TGTGCCAGCAGCAAGGAGAGGGTAGGGGACACCGGGGAGCTGTTTTTT.

The chain is built from TRBV10-3 and TRBJ2-3, with 7 nucleotides matching TRBD2. The V and J ends lost 6 bases and 3 bases, in that order; junction bases with no gene match: 9. The CDR3 is 15 residues long. Germline V gene lookup returns CDR1 ENHRY and CDR2 SYGVKD. CDR3 protein: CAISSGDSGTDTQYF. DNA of the CDR3: TGTGCCATCAGCAGTGGGGATAGCGGGACAGATACGCAGTATTTT.

The chain recombines TRBV27 with TRBJ1-2, with 10 bases fitting TRBD1. The CDR3 totals 18 residues. Germline loops: CDR1 MNHEY, CDR2 SMNVEV (reference sequence). Trimming took 6 bases from V and 3 from J; bases not matched to a gene: 16. The CDR3 reads CASSPIPGQGVLHYGYTF. CDR3 in DNA: TGTGCCAGCAGCCCAATCCCCGGACAGGGGGTGCTACACTATGGCTACACCTTC.

This clone occurred once. This chain uses TRBV19 with TRBJ1-2; D is unclear. Germline loops: CDR1 LNHDA, CDR2 SQIVND (reference sequence). This CDR3 has 11 residues. V was shortened by 10 bases and J by 6 bases, with 12 bases between the two germline ends. The CDR3 sequence: CATQKRDGYTF. The CDR3 DNA is TGTGCCACTCAAAAGAGGGATGGCTACACCTTC.

The chain employs TRBV30 and TRBJ1-6; maybe TRBD1 (5 bases). Germline V gene sequence: CDR1 GTSNPN, CDR2 SVGIG (reference sequence). The V end was cut by 5 bases, the J end by 7 bases, with 18 bases between. The CDR3 is 15 residues long. The CDR3 coding sequence is TGTGCCTGGGCCGAGACAGCGGGAGAAAATTCACCCCTCCACTTT. Translating gives CAWAETAGENSPLHF.

Comments on this clone: Other DNA sequences in the sample encode the same CDR3. V usage is TRBV5-4 and J usage is TRBJ2-7, with 9 positions matching TRBD1. Germline V lookup: CDR1 SGHNT, CDR2 YYREEE (reference sequence). V dropped 3 bases and J dropped 5; count of bases not matched to a gene: 9. The CDR3 loop spans 15 amino acids. The CDR3 here is CASSWGGQGSHEQYF. DNA for the CDR3: TGTGCCAGCAGCTGGGGGGGACAGGGTTCTCACGAGCAGTACTTC.

The chain carries TRBV5-6 and TRBJ1-2; perhaps TRBD1 as D (5 bases). The CDR3 runs to 17 residues. Trimming removed 3 bases from V and 6 bases from J, with 24 bases in between. Germline lookup yields CDR1 SGHDT and CDR2 YYEEEE. CDR3 amino acids: CASSWMVGSSRGDGYTF. CDR3 DNA: TGTGCCAGCAGCTGGATGGTCGGCTCTAGTAGGGGTGATGGCTACACCTTC.

The table lists this clone with a count of one. This chain links TRBV7-9 with TRBJ1-2; 9 bases line up with TRBD1. The V and J ends lost 2 bases and 5 bases, in that order; junction bases with no gene match: 9. The CDR3 extends over 16 amino acids. From germline, CDR1 is SEHNR and CDR2 FQNEAQ (reference sequence). CDR3 bases: TGTGCCAGCAGCTTAAACCTAGGGACAGGGAATTATGGCTACACCTTC. Translating gives CASSLNLGTGNYGYTF.